A single sample is the source of the 29 T cell receptor beta chains below, sequenced in a study of cytomegalovirus exposure and HLA in healthy donors. PCR used 60 Vbeta primers and 13 Jbeta primers. Sequencing used immunoSEQ multiplex PCR; TCRdb keeps in-frame clones, though not all of them. Of about 150,000 clones in the sample, over 65% are singletons; the top ten hold roughly 2%. Sequencing was performed on PBMCs. The receptors here all came from a man younger than 40 in good health and CMV-seronegative.

The chain joins TRBV27 to TRBJ1-1, with D maybe TRBD1 (6 bases). The CDR3 consists of 17 residues. The germline V and J ends were trimmed by 0 bases and 1 base, with 15 bases remaining between them. Germline V gives CDR1 MNHEY, CDR2 SMNVEV (reference sequence). The CDR3 region has the DNA TGTGCCAGCAGTTTATCGATGGGGACACCTAAGAACACTGAAGCTTTCTTT. Translated: CASSLSMGTPKNTEAFF.

The J gene is TRBJ2-1, the V gene TRBV18; no clear D gene. The CDR3 runs to 16 residues. The V and J ends lost 5 bases and 0 bases respectively, with 14 bases between them. Germline V gene data show CDR1 as KGHSH and CDR2 as LQKENI. The chain's CDR3 is CASSSPEMSSYNEQFF. The CDR3 DNA is TGTGCCAGCTCATCTCCGGAGATGAGCTCCTACAATGAGCAGTTCTTC.

The CDR3 DNA follows: TGTGCCAGCAGGACAGGGGCAACTAATGAAAAACTGTTTTTT. Its protein is CASRTGATNEKLFF. The chain has TRBV7-9 and TRBJ1-4, with 8 nucleotides matching TRBD1. CDR3 size: 14 residues. V shed 6 bases, J shed 0 bases, and the junction held 0 bases outside the gene matches. The germline CDR1 and CDR2 sequences are SEHNR and FQNEAQ (reference sequence).

CDR3 coding DNA: TGTGCCAGCAGCCAAGGGGCAGCAGCCGAGCAGTTCTTC. It specifies CASSQGAAAEQFF. The chain uses TRBV11-2 and TRBJ2-1; D is perhaps TRBD1 (5 bases). The CDR3 totals 13 residues. Germline-derived CDR1 and CDR2 are SGHAT and FQNNGV. V lost 5 bases, J lost 10 bases, and 15 bases lay in between. The complete variable domain, with remaining parts taken from reference TRBV11-2 and TRBJ2-1, reads EAGVAQSPRYKIIEKRQSVAFWCNPISGHATLYWYQQILGQGPKLLIQFQNNGVVDDSQLPKDRFSAERLKGVDSTLKIQPAKLEDSAVYLCASSQGAAAEQFFGPGTRLTVL.

The V and J genes are TRBV6-5 and TRBJ1-2; tentative D call: TRBD1 (6 bases). V dropped 6 bases and J dropped 8 bases, with 13 bases sitting between them. Looked up from germline, CDR1 is MNHEY and CDR2 is SVGAGI. The CDR3 runs to 12 residues. The CDR3 here is CASRGAGGGYTF. Here the CDR3 DNA reads TGTGCCAGCAGGGGGGCGGGGGGCGGCTACACCTTC.

V usage is TRBV5-1 and J usage is TRBJ2-7, with 7 bases aligning to TRBD2. CDR1 and CDR2 from the germline V gene are SGHRS and YFSETQ. With 4 bases clipped from V and 2 bases from J, the junction kept 12 bases outside the gene matches. This CDR3 is 16 amino acids long. The CDR3 DNA reads TGCGCCAGCAGCCCCTACGCTAGCGGACTAGCCTACGAGCAGTACTTC. This codes for CASSPYASGLAYEQYF.

The chain has TRBV4-2 and TRBJ1-4; a possible D gene is TRBD1 (6 bases). Trimming left V 4 bases short and J 7 bases short, with 16 bases between. There are 15 residues in the CDR3. The germline CDR1 and CDR2 sequences are LGHNA and YNFKEQ. The CDR3 region has the DNA TGTGCCAGCAGCCCCGAATACTTGACAGGTGAAAAACTGTTTTTT. Translated: CASSPEYLTGEKLFF.

The gene calls are TRBV2 and TRBJ1-3; weak D call: TRBD1 (6 bases). Looked up from germline, CDR1 is SNHLY and CDR2 is FYNNEI. Trimming removed 3 bases at V and 0 bases at J, with 9 bases between. CDR3 length equals 15 residues. The DNA for the CDR3 is TGTGCCAGCAGTGAGGGGGCCGTCTCTGGAAACACCATATATTTT. This translates into CASSEGAVSGNTIYF. The full variable domain, with the rest looked up from reference TRBV2 and TRBJ1-3, is EPEVTQTPSHQVTQMGQEVILRCVPISNHLYFYWYRQILGQKVEFLVSFYNNEISEKSEIFDDQFSVERPDGSNFTLKIRSTKLEDSAMYFCASSEGAVSGNTIYFGEGSWLTVV.

CDR3 protein: CASSPGPSYEQYF. As DNA, the CDR3 is TGTGCCAGCAGCCCAGGGCCCTCCTACGAGCAGTACTTC. The chain employs TRBV13 and TRBJ2-7; TRBD1 might be the D (5 bases). The CDR3 is 13 amino acids. The germline V and J ends were trimmed by 5 bases and 0 bases, with 8 bases remaining between them. Looked up from germline, CDR1 is PRHDT and CDR2 is FYEKMQ (reference sequence).

The chain carries TRBV25-1 and TRBJ1-2; tentatively, D is TRBD1 (6 bases). The CDR3 is 16 amino acids. V lost 8 bases and J lost 2, with 21 bases in between. The germline CDR1 and CDR2 sequences are MGHDK and SYGVNS. The CDR3 DNA reads TGTGCCAGCCGGGGCCTGGGGATAGACAGGAACTATGGCTACACCTTC. Protein sequence: CASRGLGIDRNYGYTF.

The chain carries TRBV2 and TRBJ1-2; weak D call: TRBD1 (6 bases). The ends were cut back, 10 bases at V and 4 bases at J, with 22 bases in the middle. Germline V CDR1 and CDR2: SNHLY, FYNNEI. CDR3 length: 15 residues. CDR3 nucleotides: TGTGCCAACCTCCGACAAACAGGGACCCGCTATGGCTACACCTTC. As protein: CANLRQTGTRYGYTF.

CDR3 in amino acids: CASSSIAGDHTGELFF. The CDR3 DNA sequence: TGTGCCAGCAGCTCGATAGCGGGGGATCACACCGGGGAGCTGTTTTTT. The chain links TRBV7-3 to TRBJ2-2; 9 bases align to TRBD2. The CDR3 loop spans 16 amino acids. Trimming took 4 bases from V and 3 from J; bases not matched to a gene: 6. The V gene's germline CDR1 is SGHTA and CDR2 FQGTGA. Looking up the rest from reference TRBV7-3 and TRBJ2-2 gives the full variable domain: GAGVSQTPSNKVTEKGKYVELRCDPISGHTALYWYRQSLGQGPEFLIYFQGTGAADDSGLPNDRFFAVRPEGSVSTLKIQRTERGDSAVYLCASSSIAGDHTGELFFGEGSRLTVL.

CDR3 loop: CASSQELAGGFRNEQFF. The CDR3 DNA sequence: TGCGCCAGCAGCCAAGAACTAGCGGGGGGTTTTAGGAATGAGCAGTTCTTC. This chain joins TRBV4-1 and TRBJ2-1; 12 bases map to TRBD2. From germline, CDR1 is MGHRA and CDR2 YSYEKL. The length of the CDR3 is 17 residues. V gave up 0 bases and J gave up 7 bases; unmatched junction bases: 7.

This clone was counted between two and nine times. The rearrangement uses TRBV6-1 and TRBJ1-6; 7 bases fit TRBD1. The junction had 4 bases not matched to a gene; V was cut back by 4 bases and J by 7 bases. CDR1 is MNHNS and CDR2 is SASEGT in the germline V gene. The CDR3 spans 14 residues. CDR3 residues: CASSVRDRNSPLHF. The CDR3 bases are TGTGCCAGCAGTGTCCGGGACAGAAATTCACCCCTCCACTTT.

The V gene is TRBV5-4, the J gene TRBJ2-5, with 8 nucleotides matching TRBD1. V gave up 4 bases and J gave up 4 bases; unmatched junction bases: 9. The CDR3 has 15 residues. The V gene's germline CDR1 is SGHNT and CDR2 YYREEE (reference sequence). CDR3 DNA sequence: TGTGCCAGCAGCGCGGACAGGGTGGGAGGAGAGACCCAGTACTTC. This translates into CASSADRVGGETQYF.

This chain uses TRBV30 with TRBJ1-4, with 8 bases fitting TRBD1. Germline assignment: CDR1 GTSNPN and CDR2 SVGIG (reference sequence). The CDR3 totals 14 residues. V shed 0 bases, J shed 5 bases, and the junction held 2 bases outside the gene matches. The CDR3 coding sequence is TGTGCCTGGAGTGTGGGACAGGAAAATGAAAAACTGTTTTTT. It is translated as CAWSVGQENEKLFF.

V gene TRBV7-9 combines with J gene TRBJ1-1; D uncertain. V was pared by 5 bases and J by 1 base, with 8 bases between. The CDR3 totals 13 residues. CDR1 is SEHNR and CDR2 is FQNEAQ in the germline V gene (reference sequence). Here the CDR3 reads CASSRSENTEAFF. The CDR3 DNA reads TGTGCCAGCAGCCGAAGCGAGAACACTGAAGCTTTCTTT. The whole variable domain, remainder taken from reference TRBV7-9 and TRBJ1-1, is DTGVSQNPRHKITKRGQNVTFRCDPISEHNRLYWYRQTLGQGPEFLTYFQNEAQLEKSRLLSDRFSAERPKGSFSTLEIQRTEQGDSAMYLCASSRSENTEAFFGQGTRLTVV.

This chain joins TRBV10-3 and TRBJ1-1, with 9 bases lining up with TRBD1. Per the germline V gene, CDR1 is ENHRY and CDR2 is SYGVKD. The length of the CDR3 is 13 residues. The V gene end was trimmed by 11 bases and the J gene end by 0 bases; junction bases not matched to a gene: 4. The CDR3 sequence is CAATGGVNTEAFF. In DNA, the CDR3 is TGTGCCGCCACAGGGGGCGTGAACACTGAAGCTTTCTTT.

The gene calls are TRBV28 and TRBJ1-5; the match to TRBD1 covers 8 bases. CDR1 MDHEN and CDR2 SYDVKM come from the germline V gene. J was trimmed by 6 bases and V by 8 bases; bases with no gene match: 15. CDR3 length equals 16 residues. The CDR3 coding sequence is TGTGCCAGCGGTAAGACAGGGGCTGGTAGGTCTCAGCCCCAGCATTTT. This codes for CASGKTGAGRSQPQHF.

The gene calls are TRBV6-5 and TRBJ2-5; 9 positions agree with TRBD2. With 4 bases clipped from V and 2 bases from J, the junction kept 8 bases outside the gene matches. CDR1 is MNHEY, CDR2 SVGAGI, per germline. This CDR3 has 16 residues. The CDR3 here is CASSFLVSGGQETQYF. The CDR3 DNA follows: TGTGCCAGCAGTTTCCTCGTAAGCGGGGGGCAAGAGACCCAGTACTTC.

The genes are TRBV4-2 and TRBJ2-3; 7 nucleotides agree with TRBD2. The V and J ends lost 3 bases and 4 bases, in that order; junction bases with no gene match: 13. In germline, CDR1 is LGHNA, CDR2 YNFKEQ. The CDR3 has 17 residues. In nucleotides, the CDR3 is TGTGCCAGCAGCCATAAGCCGGGGGGAGATTTTGCAGATACGCAGTATTTT. This gives the protein CASSHKPGGDFADTQYF.

The chain has TRBV19 and TRBJ2-5, with TRBD2 identical over 7 bases. Per the germline V gene, CDR1 is LNHDA and CDR2 is SQIVND (reference sequence). V dropped 8 bases and J dropped 1; count of bases not matched to a gene: 7. The CDR3 is made up of 14 amino acids. Here the CDR3 reads CASRRASGQETQYF. The CDR3 region has the DNA TGTGCCAGTCGTAGGGCTAGCGGCCAAGAGACCCAGTACTTC.

The table lists this clone with a count of one. This chain connects TRBV7-9 to TRBJ2-5; the match to TRBD2 covers 7 bases. Germline V gene data show CDR1 as SEHNR and CDR2 as FQNEAQ (reference sequence). V lost 5 bases, J lost 4 bases, and 4 bases stayed unmatched. The length of the CDR3 is 13 residues. The DNA of the CDR3 is TGTGCCAGCAGCCACCCTAGCGGAGAGACCCAGTACTTC. This gives the protein CASSHPSGETQYF.

The chain joins TRBV11-2 to TRBJ2-5, with a weak D call TRBD1 (6 bases). V lost 6 bases, J lost 1 base, and 9 bases lay in between. This CDR3 comprises 13 residues. The germline gives CDR1 SGHAT, CDR2 FQNNGV. CDR3 DNA: TGTGCCAGCAGAGGGACATTCCAAGAGACCCAGTACTTC. This sequence encodes CASRGTFQETQYF.

The chain carries TRBV6-1 and TRBJ1-1, with 10 bases lining up with TRBD1. The CDR3 sequence is 15 residues long. V shed 1 base, J shed 7 bases, and the junction held 6 bases outside the gene matches. The germline V gene encodes CDR1 MNHNS and CDR2 SASEGT. CDR3 residues: CASSEGTGGVNEAFF. In DNA, the CDR3 is TGTGCCAGCAGTGAAGGGACAGGGGGAGTGAATGAAGCTTTCTTT.

The chain has TRBV4-3 and TRBJ1-1; 7 bases are shared with TRBD1. This CDR3 spans 16 amino acids. The germline CDR1 and CDR2 sequences are LGHNA and YSLEER. V gave up 6 bases and J gave up 5 bases; unmatched junction bases: 15. CDR3 protein: CASSLERGQPGTEAFF. The DNA of the CDR3 is TGCGCCAGCAGTTTAGAACGGGGACAGCCGGGGACTGAAGCTTTCTTT.

The gene calls are TRBV5-1 and TRBJ1-1; D not certain. V was cut by 1 base and J by 0 bases, with 7 bases left in between. Germline CDR1 reads SGHRS; CDR2 reads YFSETQ. This CDR3 contains 14 residues. CDR3 coding DNA: TGCGCCAGCAGCTTGACAGACATGAACACTGAAGCTTTCTTT. This encodes CASSLTDMNTEAFF. Complete variable domain (other parts from reference TRBV5-1 and TRBJ1-1): KAGVTQTPRYLIKTRGQQVTLSCSPISGHRSVSWYQQTPGQGLQFLFEYFSETQRNKGNFPGRFSGRQFSNSRSEMNVSTLELGDSALYLCASSLTDMNTEAFFGQGTRLTVV.

The chain is built from TRBV9 and TRBJ2-1; 7 bases are a match to TRBD2. V dropped 6 bases and J dropped 8; count of bases not matched to a gene: 14. This CDR3 spans 15 amino acids. Germline V gene data show CDR1 as SGDLS and CDR2 as YYNGEE. The CDR3 nucleotides are TGTGCCAGCACCCCGTCAAGCACCCGGGGGGATGAGCAGTTCTTC. It yields the protein CASTPSSTRGDEQFF.

This clone came up a few times. Written as DNA, the CDR3 is TGTGCCAGTAGTTCTCAGGGGGCGGATGGGGAGCTGTTTTTT. Translating it yields CASSSQGADGELFF. The rearrangement joins TRBV19 to TRBJ2-2; TRBD1 aligns across 8 bases. The CDR3 is 14 amino acids. Germline loops: CDR1 LNHDA, CDR2 SQIVND (reference sequence). The V gene end was trimmed by 5 bases and the J gene end by 8 bases; junction bases not matched to a gene: 7.